This T cell receptor (beta chain) was identified in a study of T cell responses to AZD1222 COVID-19 vaccine. There are 15 residues in the CDR3. Germline CDR1 reads KGHSH; CDR2 reads LQKENI. V was shortened by 3 bases and J by 0 bases, with 12 bases between the two germline ends. Study outcomes and limitations: Variant regions that are unmutated are reportedly the target of nearly half of spike-specific TCRs. Following two doses of AZD1222, Spike-specific TCR breadth and depth rose. Repertoire sampling was restricted to post-peak T cell response timepoints.

Sequencing was performed with immunoSEQ multiplex PCR; in TCRdb, only in-frame clones are kept and a portion is missing. The sample records fewer than 110,000 clones, about nine tenths being singletons. Worth noting for this clone: Its specificity is unknown.

This sample comprised peripheral blood, obtained on day 0 of AZD1222 vaccination. This receptor was identified in an adult in good health. The chain uses TRBV18 and TRBJ2-7, with a possible D match to TRBD1 (6 bases). As DNA, the CDR3 is TGTGCCAGCTCACCGACAGGTGCCGTCTCCTACGAGCAGTACTTC. Amino acids: CASSPTGAVSYEQYF. The full variable domain, rest sourced from reference TRBV18 and TRBJ2-7, is NAGVMQNPRHLVRRRGQEARLRCSPMKGHSHVYWYRQLPEEGLKFMVYLQKENIIDESGMPKERFSAEFPKEGPSILRIQQVVRGDSAAYFCASSPTGAVSYEQYFGPGTRLTVT.